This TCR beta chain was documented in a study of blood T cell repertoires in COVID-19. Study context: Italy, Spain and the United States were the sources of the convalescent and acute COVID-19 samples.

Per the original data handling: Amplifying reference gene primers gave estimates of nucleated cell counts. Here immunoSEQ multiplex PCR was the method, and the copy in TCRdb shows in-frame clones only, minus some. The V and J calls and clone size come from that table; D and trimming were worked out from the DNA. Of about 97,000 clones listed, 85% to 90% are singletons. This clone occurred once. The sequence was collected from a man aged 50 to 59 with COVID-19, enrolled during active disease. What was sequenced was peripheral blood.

The DNA of the CDR3 is TGTGCCAGCAGCGTCCCCCGGGACAGGGTTTGGGAGACCCAGTACTTC. Protein product: CASSVPRDRVWETQYF. The chain carries TRBV28 and TRBJ2-5; 9 nucleotides match TRBD1. J gave up 5 bases and V 6 bases, and 13 bases lay outside the gene matches. This CDR3 has 16 amino acids. Per the germline V gene, CDR1 is MDHEN and CDR2 is SYDVKM.